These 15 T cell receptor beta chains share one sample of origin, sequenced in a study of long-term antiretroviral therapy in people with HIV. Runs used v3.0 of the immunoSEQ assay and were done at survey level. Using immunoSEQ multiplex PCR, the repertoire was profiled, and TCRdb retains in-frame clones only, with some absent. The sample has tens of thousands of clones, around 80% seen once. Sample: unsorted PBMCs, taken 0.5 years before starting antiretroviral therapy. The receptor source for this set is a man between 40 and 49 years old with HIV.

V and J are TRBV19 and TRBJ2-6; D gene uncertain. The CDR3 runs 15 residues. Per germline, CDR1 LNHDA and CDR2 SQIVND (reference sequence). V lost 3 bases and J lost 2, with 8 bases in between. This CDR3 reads CASSIGFPGANVLTF. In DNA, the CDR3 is TGTGCCAGTAGTATCGGGTTCCCTGGGGCCAACGTCCTGACTTTC. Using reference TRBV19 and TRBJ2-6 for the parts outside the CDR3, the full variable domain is DGGITQSPKYLFRKEGQNVTLSCEQNLNHDAMYWYRQDPGQGLRLIYYSQIVNDFQKGDIAEGYSVSREKKESFPLTVTSAQKNPTAFYLCASSIGFPGANVLTFGAGSRLTVL.

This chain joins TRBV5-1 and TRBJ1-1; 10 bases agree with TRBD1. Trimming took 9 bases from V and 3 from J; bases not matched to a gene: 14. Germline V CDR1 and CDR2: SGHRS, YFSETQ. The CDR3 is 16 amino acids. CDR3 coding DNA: TGCGCCACCAAGGGGGGGACAGGGGCCGGGGACACTGAAGCTTTCTTT. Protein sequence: CATKGGTGAGDTEAFF.

For the CDR3, the DNA is TGTGCCAGCAGTTTATCGGGTCGATTGGAAGAGACCCAGTACTTC. Translating gives CASSLSGRLEETQYF. The V and J genes are TRBV28 and TRBJ2-5; D not certain. The CDR3 covers 15 residues. Trimming pared 1 base from V and 3 bases from J, leaving 12 bases between. Germline lookup yields CDR1 MDHEN and CDR2 SYDVKM.

CDR3 amino acids: CASSRLAGTYNEQFF. The CDR3 nucleotides are TGTGCCAGCAGCAGACTAGCGGGTACCTACAATGAGCAGTTCTTC. The rearrangement uses TRBV5-4 and TRBJ2-1; 10 positions match TRBD2. Germline CDR1 reads SGHNT; CDR2 reads YYREEE (reference sequence). Losses at the gene ends were 4 bases for V and 2 bases for J; bases not matched to a gene: 3. The CDR3 extends over 15 amino acids.

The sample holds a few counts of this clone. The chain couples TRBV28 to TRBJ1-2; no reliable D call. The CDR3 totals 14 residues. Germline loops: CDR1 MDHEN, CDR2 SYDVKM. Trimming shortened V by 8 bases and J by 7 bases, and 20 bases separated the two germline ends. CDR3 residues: CASGGRSGLVGYTF. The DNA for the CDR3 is TGTGCCAGCGGAGGGCGGAGTGGCCTGGTTGGCTACACCTTC.

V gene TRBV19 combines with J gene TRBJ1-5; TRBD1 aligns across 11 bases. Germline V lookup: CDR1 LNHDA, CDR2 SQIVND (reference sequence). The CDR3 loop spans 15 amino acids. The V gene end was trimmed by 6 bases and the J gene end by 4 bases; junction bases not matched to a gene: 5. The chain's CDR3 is CASRGTGGINQPQHF. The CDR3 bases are TGTGCCAGTAGGGGGACAGGGGGGATTAATCAGCCCCAGCATTTT.

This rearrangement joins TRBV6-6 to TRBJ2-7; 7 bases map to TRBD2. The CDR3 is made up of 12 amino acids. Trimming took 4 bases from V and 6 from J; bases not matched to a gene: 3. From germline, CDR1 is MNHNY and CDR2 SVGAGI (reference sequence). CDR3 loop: CASSFPGGEQYF. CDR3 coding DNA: TGTGCCAGCAGTTTTCCGGGGGGCGAGCAGTACTTC.

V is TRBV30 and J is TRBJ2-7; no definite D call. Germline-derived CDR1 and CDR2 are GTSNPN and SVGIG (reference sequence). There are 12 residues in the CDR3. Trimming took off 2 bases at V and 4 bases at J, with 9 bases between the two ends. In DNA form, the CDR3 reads TGTGCCTGGAGTCTCACACAGTACGAGCAGTACTTC. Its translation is CAWSLTQYEQYF.

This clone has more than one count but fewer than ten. The CDR3 sequence is CASSGPGQSNQPQHF. The CDR3 nucleotides are TGTGCCAGCAGTGGTCCGGGACAAAGCAATCAGCCCCAGCATTTT. The chain has TRBV2 and TRBJ1-5; possible D gene TRBD1, 6 bases. Trimming left V 4 bases short and J 1 base short, with 11 bases between. Germline values: CDR1 SNHLY, CDR2 FYNNEI. The CDR3 consists of 15 residues.

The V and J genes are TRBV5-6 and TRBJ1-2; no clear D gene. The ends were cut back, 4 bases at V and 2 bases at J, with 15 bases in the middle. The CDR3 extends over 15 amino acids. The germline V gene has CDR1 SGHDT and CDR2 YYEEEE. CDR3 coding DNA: TGTGCCAGCAGCACGGCAGGAGGAGGGAACTATGGCTACACCTTC. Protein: CASSTAGGGNYGYTF.

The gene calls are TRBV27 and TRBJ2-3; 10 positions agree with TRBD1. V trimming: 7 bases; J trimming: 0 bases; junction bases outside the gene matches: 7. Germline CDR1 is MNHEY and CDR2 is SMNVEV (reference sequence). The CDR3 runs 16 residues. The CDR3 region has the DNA TGTGCCAGCATACGGAGGACAGGGGGAAGCACAGATACGCAGTATTTT. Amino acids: CASIRRTGGSTDTQYF.

CDR3 protein: CASSSWRTMNTGELFF. In DNA, the CDR3 is TGTGCCAGCAGCTCCTGGCGGACCATGAACACCGGGGAGCTGTTTTTT. The chain employs TRBV11-2 and TRBJ2-2; unclear D gene. The CDR3 sequence is 16 residues long. Germline V CDR1 and CDR2: SGHAT, FQNNGV. Trimming removed 4 bases at V and 1 base at J, with 13 bases between.

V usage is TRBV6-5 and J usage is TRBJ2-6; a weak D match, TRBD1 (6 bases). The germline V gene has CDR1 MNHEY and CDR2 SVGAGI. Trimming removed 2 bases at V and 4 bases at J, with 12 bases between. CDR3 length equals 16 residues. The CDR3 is CASSYEGTRGANVLTF. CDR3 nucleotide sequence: TGTGCCAGCAGTTACGAGGGGACACGCGGGGCCAACGTCCTGACTTTC.

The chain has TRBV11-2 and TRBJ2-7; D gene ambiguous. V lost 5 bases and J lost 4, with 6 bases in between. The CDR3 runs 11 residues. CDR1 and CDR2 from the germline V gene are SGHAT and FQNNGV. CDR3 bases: TGTGCCAGCAGCCTAAATTACGAGCAGTACTTC. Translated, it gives CASSLNYEQYF.

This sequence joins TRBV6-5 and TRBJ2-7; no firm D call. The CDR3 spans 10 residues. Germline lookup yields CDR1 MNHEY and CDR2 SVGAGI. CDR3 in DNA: TGTGGGCAAGCCTCCTACGAGCAGTACTTC. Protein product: CGQASYEQYF.